This T cell receptor beta chain stems from a study of blood T cell repertoires in COVID-19. This clone was found once. Profiling relied on immunoSEQ multiplex PCR, and the TCRdb table lists in-frame clones only, not all of them. The sample has about 270,000 clones; roughly nine tenths are singletons. Between the trimmed V and J ends, which lost 1 base and 2 bases, there was a span of 9 bases. This CDR3 has 14 residues. Germline V gene lookup returns CDR1 MNHNS and CDR2 SASEGT. The material sequenced was peripheral blood. This receptor was taken from a man aged 40-49 years with active or convalescent COVID-19. The chain employs TRBV6-1 and TRBJ2-7; D is unclear. CDR3 region: CASSEGQAAYEQYF. DNA of the CDR3: TGTGCCAGCAGTGAAGGTCAGGCAGCCTACGAGCAGTACTTC.